These T cell receptor beta chains were read from a single sample in a study of TIL therapy for anti-PD-1-resistant metastatic lung cancer. Sequencing was performed with immunoSEQ multiplex PCR; in TCRdb, only in-frame clones are kept and a portion is missing. Among 95,000 or so clones listed, roughly two thirds were seen once. The specimen was tumor tissue, collected at baseline. The receptors originated from a person aged 25-85 years with non-small cell lung cancer. Both conserved end residues are part of each CDR3. D genes are given only for firm matches. Size values are once, few and many counts, or a class for expanded clones, and some rows have none.

J | size | D | V | CDR3 | DNA
TRBJ1-5 | few | . | TRBV18 | CASSGGGGNQPQHF | TGTGCCAGCTCAGGCGGGGGAGGAAATCAGCCCCAGCATTTT
TRBJ2-3 | few | TRBD2 | TRBV7-6 | CASSPLWREVTDTQYF | TGTGCCAGCAGCCCCCTCTGGCGGGAGGTCACAGATACGCAGTATTTT
TRBJ2-1 | . | TRBD2 | TRBV5-8 | CASSFSSGRALEQFF | TGTGCCAGCAGCTTCTCTAGCGGGAGGGCCCTAGAGCAGTTCTTC
TRBJ2-7 | few | TRBD2 | TRBV5-1 | CASSLTSGESYEQYF | TGCGCCAGCAGCTTAACTAGCGGGGAATCCTACGAGCAGTACTTC
TRBJ1-6 | . | . | TRBV25-1 | CASSGGLWNSPLHF | TGTGCCAGCAGTGGGGGCCTGTGGAACTCACCCCTCCACTTT
TRBJ2-3 | . | TRBD2 | TRBV28 | CASSLWGPGGGAGTDTQYF | TGTGCCAGCAGTTTATGGGGCCCTGGCGGGGGGGCTGGAACAGATACGCAGTATTTT
TRBJ2-3 | . | . | TRBV6-5 | CASSYAFNADTQYF | TGTGCCAGCAGTTACGCGTTTAACGCAGATACGCAGTATTTT
TRBJ1-5 | . | . | TRBV12-3/TRBV12-4 | CASSLQAEPQHF | TGTGCCAGCAGTCTACAGGCGGAGCCCCAGCATTTT
TRBJ2-1 | . | . | TRBV15 | CATSRDLGRGPNEQFF | TGTGCCACCAGCAGAGACTTGGGGCGGGGGCCCAATGAGCAGTTCTTC
TRBJ2-7 | . | . | TRBV12-3/TRBV12-4 | CASSPSQAYEQYF | TGTGCCAGCAGTCCCTCCCAGGCCTACGAGCAGTACTTC
TRBJ1-5 | . | . | TRBV10-3 | CAISESTGQLYSNQPQHF | TGTGCCATCAGTGAGTCGACAGGACAATTGTATAGCAATCAGCCCCAGCATTTT
TRBJ2-5 | . | . | TRBV4-1 | CASSQAIAQFQETQYF | TGCGCCAGCAGCCAAGCGATAGCACAGTTTCAAGAGACCCAGTACTTC
TRBJ2-7 | . | TRBD1 | TRBV6-6 | CASSYPGQGTYEQYF | TGTGCCAGCAGTTACCCCGGACAGGGGACCTACGAGCAGTACTTC
TRBJ2-7 | . | . | TRBV30 | CAWSVEWGRSYEQYF | TGTGCCTGGAGTGTTGAATGGGGTAGGTCCTACGAGCAGTACTTC
TRBJ2-3 | few | . | TRBV7-2 | CASSPGSTDTQYF | TGTGCCAGCAGCCCGGGGAGCACAGATACGCAGTATTTT
TRBJ1-5 | . | . | TRBV18 | CASSPFGLTVSNQPQHF | TGTGCCAGCTCACCATTCGGACTTACCGTGAGCAATCAGCCCCAGCATTTT
TRBJ1-4 | once | . | TRBV6-5 | CASQDRNNEKLFF | TGTGCCAGCCAAGACAGGAACAATGAAAAACTGTTTTTT
TRBJ1-1 | . | TRBD1 | TRBV6-6 | CASSQLDRGGTEAFF | TGTGCCAGCAGTCAATTGGACAGGGGAGGAACTGAAGCTTTCTTT
TRBJ1-1 | few | . | TRBV7-2 | CASSSRPQNTEAFF | TGTGCCAGCAGCTCACGGCCCCAGAACACTGAAGCTTTCTTT
TRBJ1-2 | . | TRBD1 | TRBV30 | CAWSHMDRVSRGYTF | TGTGCCTGGAGTCACATGGACAGGGTGTCTCGTGGCTACACCTTC
TRBJ2-7 | . | . | TRBV21-1 | CARTGDHYEQYF | TGTGCCAGGACAGGGGATCACTACGAGCAGTACTTC
TRBJ2-2 | few | TRBD2 | TRBV18 | CASSGKLAGSANTGELFF | TGTGCCAGCTCAGGGAAACTAGCGGGATCCGCGAACACCGGGGAGCTGTTTTTT
TRBJ2-2 | . | . | TRBV28 | CASSLWRGGELFF | TGTGCCAGCAGTTTATGGAGGGGCGGGGAGCTGTTTTTT
TRBJ1-2 | . | TRBD1 | TRBV12-3/TRBV12-4 | CASSFPGGGGYTF | TGTGCCAGCAGCTTCCCAGGGGGCGGTGGCTACACCTTC
TRBJ2-7 | . | . | TRBV7-2 | CASSLGRRSSYEQYF | TGTGCCAGCAGCTTAGGGAGGCGGAGCTCCTACGAGCAGTACTTC
TRBJ2-5 | few | . | TRBV11-3 | CASSKGPLETQYF | TGTGCCAGCAGCAAGGGCCCCCTTGAGACCCAGTACTTC
TRBJ2-4 | . | TRBD2 | TRBV3-1/TRBV3-2 | CASSRPLAGVDIQYF | TGTGCCAGCAGCCGCCCTCTAGCGGGAGTGGACATTCAGTACTTC
TRBJ2-2 | . | TRBD2 | TRBV24-1 | CATGTSGLGELFF | TGTGCCACTGGGACTAGCGGACTCGGGGAGCTGTTTTTT
TRBJ2-2 | few | . | TRBV6-5 | CAGRKGSTGELFF | TGTGCCGGACGAAAGGGTAGCACCGGGGAGCTGTTTTTT
TRBJ2-3 | . | . | TRBV5-4 | CASSSQGSTDTQYF | TGTGCCAGCAGCTCCCAAGGGAGCACAGATACGCAGTATTTT
TRBJ2-6 | . | . | TRBV27 | CASSLGAASSGANVLTF | TGTGCCAGCAGTTTAGGTGCAGCTAGCTCTGGGGCCAACGTCCTGACTTTC
TRBJ1-2 | few | . | TRBV5-1 | CASSPQPQTAVGYTF | TGCGCCAGCAGCCCGCAACCTCAAACGGCGGTTGGCTACACCTTC
TRBJ2-5 | . | . | TRBV18 | CASSRDTAQETQYF | TGTGCCAGCTCTCGCGACACGGCTCAAGAGACCCAGTACTTC
TRBJ2-7 | few | . | TRBV28 | CASSLGTYTTYEQYF | TGTGCCAGCAGTTTAGGGACATATACAACCTACGAGCAGTACTTC
TRBJ2-7 | . | . | TRBV7-2 | CASSLGRRAYEQYF | TGTGCCAGCAGCTTAGGGCGTAGGGCCTACGAGCAGTACTTC
TRBJ2-2 | few | TRBD1 | TRBV7-9 | CASSDEGDRGNTGELFF | TGTGCCAGCAGCGACGAAGGGGACAGGGGGAACACCGGGGAGCTGTTTTTT
TRBJ1-2 | . | . | TRBV19 | CASINMRENYGYTF | TGTGCCAGTATCAATATGCGGGAAAACTATGGCTACACCTTC
TRBJ1-2 | . | TRBD1 | TRBV29-1 | CSVEEDRVNYGYTF | TGCAGCGTTGAGGAGGACAGGGTTAACTATGGCTACACCTTC
TRBJ1-3 | . | . | TRBV28 | CASTGAGNTIYF | TGTGCCAGTACCGGCGCTGGAAACACCATATATTTT
TRBJ2-7 | few | TRBD2 | TRBV13 | CASSLGTSGAEQYF | TGTGCCAGCAGCTTAGGGACTAGCGGGGCCGAGCAGTACTTC
TRBJ1-2 | few | . | TRBV7-3 | CASSFYENSGYTF | TGTGCCAGCAGCTTTTACGAAAACTCGGGCTACACCTTC
TRBJ1-2 | . | . | TRBV6-5 | CASKGGLEGYTF | TGTGCCAGCAAAGGGGGTCTCGAGGGCTACACCTTC
TRBJ2-2 | . | TRBD2 | TRBV2 | CASTPEASGGVAGELFF | TGTGCCAGCACCCCCGAGGCTAGCGGGGGGGTAGCCGGGGAGCTGTTTTTT
TRBJ1-2 | . | . | TRBV10-3 | CAITTGFGVVHTF | TGTGCCATCACCACAGGGTTCGGGGTAGTTCACACCTTC
TRBJ2-1 | . | TRBD1 | TRBV5-6 | CASSFGTGDEQFF | TGTGCCAGCAGCTTCGGGACAGGGGACGAGCAGTTCTTC
TRBJ2-2 | once | . | TRBV15 | CATSRGNRGELFF | TGTGCCACCAGCAGGGGGAACAGGGGGGAGCTGTTTTTT